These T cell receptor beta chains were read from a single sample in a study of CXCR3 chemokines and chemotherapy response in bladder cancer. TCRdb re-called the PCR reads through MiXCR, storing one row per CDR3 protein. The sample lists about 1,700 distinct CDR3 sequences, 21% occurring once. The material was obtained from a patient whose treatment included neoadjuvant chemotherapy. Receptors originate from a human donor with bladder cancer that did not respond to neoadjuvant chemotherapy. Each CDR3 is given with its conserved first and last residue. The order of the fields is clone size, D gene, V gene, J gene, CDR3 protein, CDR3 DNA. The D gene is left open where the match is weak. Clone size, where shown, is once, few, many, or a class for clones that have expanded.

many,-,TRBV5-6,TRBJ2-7,CASSFGGAGEQYF,TGTGCCAGCAGCTTTGGGGGGGCGGGCGAGCAGTACTTC
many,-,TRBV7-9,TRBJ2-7,CASSFLWGTPTYEQYF,TGTGCCAGCAGCTTCCTTTGGGGCACGCCAACCTACGAGCAGTACTTC
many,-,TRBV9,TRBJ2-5,CASSLPPLETQYF,TGTGCCAGCAGCCTACCTCCCCTAGAGACCCAGTACTTC
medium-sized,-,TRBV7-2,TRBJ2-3,CASSLALSTDTQYF,TGTGCCAGCAGCTTAGCCCTTAGCACAGATACGCAGTATTTT
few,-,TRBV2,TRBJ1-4,CASSDGRVSEKLFF,TGTGCCAGCAGTGACGGCAGGGTTTCAGAAAAACTGTTTTTT
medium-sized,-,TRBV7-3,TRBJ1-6,CASSPGSPLHF,TGTGCCAGCAGCCCGGGATCACCCCTCCACTTT
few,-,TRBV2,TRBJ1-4,CASTLLGGGSRVINEKLFF,TGTGCCAGCACTTTATTGGGGGGGGGCAGCAGGGTGATAAATGAAAAACTGTTTTTT
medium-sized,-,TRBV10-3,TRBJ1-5,CAISEQSRNQPQHF,TGTGCCATCAGTGAGCAGAGCAGAAATCAGCCCCAGCATTTT
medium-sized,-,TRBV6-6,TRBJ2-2,CASRFGPTGELFF,TGTGCCAGCAGGTTCGGGCCCACCGGGGAGCTGTTTTTT
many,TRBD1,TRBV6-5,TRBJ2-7,CASGTGNLYEQYF,TGTGCCAGCGGGACAGGGAATTTGTACGAGCAGTACTTC
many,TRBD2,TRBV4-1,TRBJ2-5,CASSPGLADYQETQYF,TGCGCCAGCAGCCCGGGACTAGCAGATTACCAAGAGACCCAGTACTTC
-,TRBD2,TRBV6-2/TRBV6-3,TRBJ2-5,CASSNQPGLARQETQYF,TGTGCCAGCAGTAACCAGCCGGGACTAGCGCGCCAAGAGACCCAGTACTTC
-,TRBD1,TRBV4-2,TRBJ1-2,CASSPRDSYGYTF,TGTGCCAGCAGCCCCCGGGACAGCTATGGCTACACCTTC
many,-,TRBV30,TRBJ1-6,CAWITAGKSPLHF,TGTGCCTGGATAACGGCAGGAAAATCACCCCTCCACTTT
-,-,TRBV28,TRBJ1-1,CATHRASEAFF,TGTGCCACCCACAGGGCTTCTGAAGCTTTCTTT
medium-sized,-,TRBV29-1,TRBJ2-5,CSVQEGKETQYF,TGCAGCGTCCAAGAGGGGAAAGAGACCCAGTACTTC
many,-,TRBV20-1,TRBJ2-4,CSARTGEMTKNIQYF,TGCAGTGCTAGAACGGGGGAAATGACCAAAAACATTCAGTACTTC
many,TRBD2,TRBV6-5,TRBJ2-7,CASRRTSGGDSHEQYF,TGTGCCAGCAGACGGACTAGCGGGGGGGATAGCCACGAGCAGTACTTC
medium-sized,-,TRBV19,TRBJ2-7,CASSIGGYEQYF,TGTGCCAGTAGTATTGGGGGCTACGAGCAGTACTTC
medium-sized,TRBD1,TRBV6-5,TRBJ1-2,CASTGQGGNYGYTF,TGTGCCAGCACCGGACAGGGTGGAAACTATGGCTACACCTTC
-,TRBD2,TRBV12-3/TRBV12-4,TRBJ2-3,CASSSGLAGGTDTQYF,TGTGCCAGCAGTTCAGGACTAGCGGGGGGCACAGATACGCAGTATTTT
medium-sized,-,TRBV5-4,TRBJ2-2,CASSAPGPSDTGELFF,TGTGCCAGCAGCGCGCCGGGACCTTCGGACACCGGGGAGCTGTTTTTT
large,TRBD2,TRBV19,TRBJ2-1,CASSHTSGSYNEQFF,TGTGCCAGTAGTCACACTAGCGGGTCGTACAATGAGCAGTTCTTC
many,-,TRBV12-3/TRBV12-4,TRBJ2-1,CASSLPRGDEQFF,TGTGCCAGCAGTTTACCCCGGGGCGATGAGCAGTTCTTC
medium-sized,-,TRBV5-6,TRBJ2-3,CASSLVGRASSTDTQYF,TGTGCCAGCAGCTTGGTTGGGAGAGCCTCTAGCACAGATACGCAGTATTTT
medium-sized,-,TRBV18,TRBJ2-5,CASSPGLVYQETQYF,TGTGCCAGCTCACCAGGGCTCGTGTACCAAGAGACCCAGTACTTC
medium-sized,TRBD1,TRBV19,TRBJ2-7,CASSIGQGYEQYF,TGTGCCAGTAGTATCGGACAGGGGTACGAGCAGTACTTC
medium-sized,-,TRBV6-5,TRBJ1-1,CASSYSVVGTEAFF,TGTGCCAGCAGTTACTCTGTTGTAGGCACTGAAGCTTTCTTT
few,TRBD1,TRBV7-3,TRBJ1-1,CASSGGSGTEAFF,TGTGCCAGTTCAGGGGGCTCGGGCACTGAAGCTTTCTTT
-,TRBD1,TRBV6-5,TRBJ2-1,CASSYGIPGTGAFYNEQFF,TGTGCCAGCAGTTACGGAATTCCCGGGACAGGGGCCTTCTACAATGAGCAGTTCTTC
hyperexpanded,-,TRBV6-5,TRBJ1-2,CASSYGNNYGYTF,TGTGCCAGCAGTTACGGCAACAACTATGGCTACACCTTC
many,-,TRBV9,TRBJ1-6,CASSVGDPSFLNSPLHF,TGTGCCAGCAGCGTAGGGGACCCGAGCTTCCTAAATTCACCCCTCCACTTT
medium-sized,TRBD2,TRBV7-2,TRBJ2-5,CASSYGLAGGMETQYF,TGTGCCAGCAGTTACGGACTAGCGGGGGGGATGGAGACCCAGTACTTC
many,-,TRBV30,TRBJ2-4,CALGGAKNIQYF,TGTGCCTTAGGGGGGGCCAAAAACATTCAGTACTTC
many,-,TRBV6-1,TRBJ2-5,CASSDLVETQYF,TGTGCCAGCAGTGATTTGGTAGAGACCCAGTACTTC
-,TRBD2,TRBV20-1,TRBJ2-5,CSARVSGGPRETQYF,TGCAGTGCTAGAGTCAGCGGGGGGCCCCGAGAGACCCAGTACTTC
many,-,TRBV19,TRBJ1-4,CASGSGTRILATNEKLFF,TGTGCCAGCGGATCCGGGACACGTATTCTAGCAACTAATGAAAAACTGTTTTTT
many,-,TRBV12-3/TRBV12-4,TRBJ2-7,CASSSAFQKAYEQYF,TGTGCCAGCAGCAGCGCTTTTCAGAAGGCCTACGAGCAGTACTTC
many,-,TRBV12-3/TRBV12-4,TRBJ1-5,CASSYRGNQPQHF,TGTGCCAGCAGTTATAGGGGCAATCAGCCCCAGCATTTT
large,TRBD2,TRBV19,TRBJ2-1,CASTSSGGSYNEQFF,TGTGCCAGTACCTCTAGCGGGGGTTCCTACAATGAGCAGTTCTTC
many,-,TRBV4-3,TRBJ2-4,CASSQTEKNIQYF,TGCGCCAGCAGCCAAACGGAGAAAAACATTCAGTACTTC
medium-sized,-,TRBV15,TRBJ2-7,CATSRDGYEQYF,TGTGCCACCAGCAGAGACGGCTACGAGCAGTACTTC
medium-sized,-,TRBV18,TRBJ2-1,CASSPWGGHSYNEQFF,TGTGCCAGCTCCCCCTGGGGGGGCCACTCCTACAATGAGCAGTTCTTC
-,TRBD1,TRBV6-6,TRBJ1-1,CASSPTGAGNTEAFF,TGTGCCAGCAGTCCCACAGGGGCAGGGAACACTGAGGCTTTCTTT
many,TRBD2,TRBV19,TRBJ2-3,CASSISSGGAHTQYF,TGTGCCAGTAGTATCTCTAGCGGGGGGGCCCATACGCAGTATTTT